This TCR beta chain was obtained from a study of T cell responses to AZD1222 COVID-19 vaccine. Study findings and constraints: White British donors predominated, females outnumbered males, and clonal diversity was possibly underestimated. Spike was spanned by vaccine-associated CD4 TCRs, which were dominant at 160-218 and 743-854. Of the AZD1222 recipients, only 6 or 7 were seropositive at baseline. When two AZD1222 doses had been given, Spike-specific TCR breadth and depth rose.

Germline V gene data show CDR1 as SEHNR and CDR2 as FQNEAQ (reference sequence). The V gene lost 5 bases and the J gene lost 7 bases, with 11 bases spanning the gap. The CDR3 has 12 amino acids. As for this clone: What it recognizes is unknown.

Libraries were prepared by immunoSEQ multiplex PCR; TCRdb keeps only in-frame clonotypes and omits some of them. Of roughly 200,000 clones detected, about 92% appear once; the ten largest clones hold approximately 1.3%. This TCR came from an adult in good health. Specimen: peripheral blood, collected on day 0 of AZD1222 vaccination. This chain uses TRBV7-9 with TRBJ1-1; D is unclear. CDR3 sequence reads: CASSHVGFEAFF. The CDR3 DNA sequence: TGTGCCAGCAGCCATGTTGGGTTTGAAGCTTTCTTT.